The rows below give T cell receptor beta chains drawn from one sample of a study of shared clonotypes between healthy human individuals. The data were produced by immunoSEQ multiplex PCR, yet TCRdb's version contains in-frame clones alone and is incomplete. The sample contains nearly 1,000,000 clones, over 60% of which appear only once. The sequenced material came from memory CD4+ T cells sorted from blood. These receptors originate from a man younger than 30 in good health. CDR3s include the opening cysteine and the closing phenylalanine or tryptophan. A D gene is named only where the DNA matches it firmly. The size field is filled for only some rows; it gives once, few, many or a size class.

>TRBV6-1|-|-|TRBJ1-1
TGTGCCAGCAGTGAGACATACGGTACCATAAACACTGAAGCTTTCTTT
CASSETYGTINTEAFF
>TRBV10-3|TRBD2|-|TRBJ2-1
TGTGCCATCATGCGGGGGAATGAGCAGTTCTTC
CAIMRGNEQFF
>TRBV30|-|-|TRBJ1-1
TGTGCCTGGAGTTGGGAGAACACTGAAGCTTTCTTT
CAWSWENTEAFF
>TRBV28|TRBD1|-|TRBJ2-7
TGTGCCAGCAGCTCCTCCGGGACAGGGAGGAACGAGCAGTACTTC
CASSSSGTGRNEQYF
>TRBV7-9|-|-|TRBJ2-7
TGTGCCAGCAGCTTAGGAGATTGGGGAGTGCAGTACTTC
CASSLGDWGVQYF
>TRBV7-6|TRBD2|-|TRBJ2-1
TGTGCCAGCAGCAACTACGGGACTAGCGGATACAATGAGCAGTTCTTC
CASSNYGTSGYNEQFF
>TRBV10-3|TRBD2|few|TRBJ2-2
TGTGCCGCTACGGGACTAGCGGAGACCGGGGAGCTGTTTTTT
CAATGLAETGELFF
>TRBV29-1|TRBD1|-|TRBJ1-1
TGCAGCGTTGAAGGTTCTCGGACAGGGATGACTGAAGCTTTCTTT
CSVEGSRTGMTEAFF
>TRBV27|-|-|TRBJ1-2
TGTGCCAGCAGCCCCGTGGGTACCTATGGCTACACCTTC
CASSPVGTYGYTF
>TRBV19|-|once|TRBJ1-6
TGTGCCAGTAGTATTGATCGGGGAGACTCTAGCTCCTATAATTCACCCCTCCACTTT
CASSIDRGDSSSYNSPLHF
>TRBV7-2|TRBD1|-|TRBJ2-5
TGTGCCAGCAGCTTACAACAGGGGGCCCTAGAGACCCAGTACTTC
CASSLQQGALETQYF
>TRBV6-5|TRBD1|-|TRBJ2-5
TGTGCCAGCAGAGTGACAGGGGGCCGTGAGACCCAGTACTTC
CASRVTGGRETQYF
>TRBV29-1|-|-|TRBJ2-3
TGCAGCGTTGGTAGAGGGGGCACAGATACGCAGTATTTT
CSVGRGGTDTQYF
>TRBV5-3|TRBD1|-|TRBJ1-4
TGTGCCAGAAGTATTGACAGGGGGCGAGGTAATGAAAAACTGTTTTTT
CARSIDRGRGNEKLFF
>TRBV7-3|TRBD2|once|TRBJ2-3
TGTGCCAGCAGCCGTCGGACTAGCGGGGGGGTCGGCACAGATACGCAGTATTTT
CASSRRTSGGVGTDTQYF
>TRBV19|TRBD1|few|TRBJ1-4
TGTGCCAGTAACGGGGACAGGGGCCGGGAAAAACTGTTTTTT
CASNGDRGREKLFF
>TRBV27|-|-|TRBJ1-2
TGTGCCAGCAGGGATCCGGGAATCAATGGCTACACCTTC
CASRDPGINGYTF